The 26 T cell receptor beta chains below come from one sample, sequenced in a study of identical twins. Each CDR3 protein gets one entry after TCRdb re-called the 5' RACE reads with MiXCR. The data contain approximately 490,000 distinct CDR3 sequences, approximately 20% of them singletons. The sample was also linked to a second study, of yellow fever vaccine responses in identical twins.

The specimen sequenced was CD4+ T cells sorted from blood. The receptors shown here come from a woman aged 18-35 years in good health.

This clonotype occurred once. The chain has TRBV6-1 and TRBJ2-1; 14 bases line up with TRBD2. V lost 4 bases to trimming and J lost 7 bases; unmatched junction nucleotides: 6. Germline values: CDR1 MNHNS, CDR2 SASEGT. This CDR3 comprises 16 residues. The CDR3 spells CASSGGTSGRGNEQFF. CDR3 DNA: TGTGCCAGCAGTGGGGGGACTAGCGGGAGAGGGAATGAGCAGTTCTTC.

The chain joins TRBV5-8 to TRBJ2-2; 10 bases align to TRBD1. Germline CDR1 and CDR2: SGHTS and YDEGEE. V lost 1 base to trimming and J lost 7 bases; unmatched junction nucleotides: 7. The CDR3 contains 16 residues. The CDR3: CASSLFGTGVDGELFF. Written as DNA, the CDR3 is TGTGCCAGCAGCTTGTTCGGGACAGGGGTGGACGGGGAGCTGTTTTTT. The full variable domain, its missing parts supplied by reference TRBV5-8 and TRBJ2-2, is EAGVTQSPTHLIKTRGQQATLRCSPISGHTSVYWYQQALGLGLQFLLWYDEGEERNRGNFPPRFSGRQFPNYSSELNVNALELEDSALYLCASSLFGTGVDGELFFGEGSRLTVL.

This chain connects TRBV7-2 to TRBJ2-1; D remains ambiguous. V was cut by 3 bases and J by 5 bases, with 5 bases left in between. Germline-derived CDR1 and CDR2 are SGHTA and FQGNSA. The CDR3 length is 12 residues. CDR3 nucleotides: TGTGCCAGCAGCTTCGCCCACAATGAGCAGTTCTTC. Protein: CASSFAHNEQFF.

This clonotype was observed a few times. CDR3 DNA sequence: TGCGCCAGCAGCTATGCACCCATTGGACTTGGTAACACCGGGGAGCTGTTTTTT. Residues: CASSYAPIGLGNTGELFF. The V gene is TRBV4-1, the J gene TRBJ2-2, with D perhaps matching TRBD2 (5 bases). The CDR3 consists of 18 residues. Trimming stripped 5 bases from V and 2 bases from J, with 21 bases between. Germline V gene lookup returns CDR1 MGHRA and CDR2 YSYEKL.

This clonotype was detected only a few times. CDR3 sequence (DNA): TGTGCCAGCAGCTGGCCCCTAACAGGGGTCATTGAGCAGTTCTTC. Translated, it gives CASSWPLTGVIEQFF. The rearrangement joins TRBV7-8 to TRBJ2-1; 7 bases are shared with TRBD1. CDR3 length: 15 amino acids. Germline CDR1 reads SGHVS; CDR2 reads FQNEAQ. V shed 4 bases and J 9 bases; nucleotides not matched to a gene: 12.

There are a few counts of this clonotype. The chain recombines TRBV29-1 with TRBJ2-5; TRBD2 matches 11 bases. Germline CDR1 is SQVTM and CDR2 is ANQGSEA. V lost 1 base and J lost 5; bases outside the gene matches: 6. The CDR3 is made up of 15 amino acids. The CDR3 bases are TGCAGCGTTGAAGCAGGGACTAGCGGAGGGGAGACCCAGTACTTC. Amino acids: CSVEAGTSGGETQYF.

This clonotype was detected only a few times. The chain combines TRBV5-1 with TRBJ2-1; 9 bases line up with TRBD1. V lost 4 bases to trimming and J lost 5 bases; unmatched junction nucleotides: 13. The CDR3 extends over 17 amino acids. The germline CDR1 and CDR2 sequences are SGHRS and YFSETQ. The CDR3 sequence: CASSKINTGQGNNEQFF. The CDR3, as DNA: TGCGCCAGCAGCAAAATAAACACCGGACAGGGGAACAATGAGCAGTTCTTC.

There are a few counts of this clonotype. The V call is TRBV20-1, the J call TRBJ2-7, with D possibly being TRBD2 (5 bases). The germline CDR1 and CDR2 sequences are DFQATT and SNEGSKA (reference sequence). The length of the CDR3 is 14 residues. Trimming pared 3 bases from V and 4 bases from J, leaving 16 bases between. CDR3 in DNA: TGCAGTGCTAGGGTTTTGGGCGGGCCTTACGAGCAGTACTTC. It encodes CSARVLGGPYEQYF.

The chain links TRBV10-3 to TRBJ2-7, with D unclear. Germline-derived CDR1 and CDR2 are ENHRY and SYGVKD. With 4 bases removed from V and 4 bases from J, the gap between germline ends came to 5 bases. This CDR3 has 11 amino acids. The CDR3 spells CAISGGYEQYV. CDR3 in DNA: TGTGCCATCAGTGGGGGTTACGAGCAGTACGTC.

This clonotype has a count of ten or more. The CDR3 is CASSQTPNQPQHF. The CDR3 DNA follows: TGTGCCAGCAGCCAAACACCCAATCAGCCCCAGCATTTT. This rearrangement joins TRBV3-1 to TRBJ1-5, with D uncertain. Trimming stripped 2 bases from V and 3 bases from J, with 5 bases between. CDR1 LGHDT and CDR2 YNNKEL come from the germline V gene (reference sequence). The CDR3 consists of 13 residues. Drawing the rest from reference TRBV3-1 and TRBJ1-5, the complete variable domain is DTAVSQTPKYLVTQMGNDKSIKCEQNLGHDTMYWYKQDSKKFLKIMFSYNNKELIINETVPNRFSPKSPDKAHLNLHINSLELGDSAVYFCASSQTPNQPQHFGDGTRLSIL.

The chain employs TRBV6-1 and TRBJ2-7; 9 bases match TRBD1. There are 15 residues in the CDR3. The J segment lost 2 bases and the V segment lost 8 bases, leaving 10 bases of the junction unmatched. CDR1 and CDR2 from the germline V gene are MNHNS and SASEGT. The CDR3 protein is CASHPMTGGPYEQYF. The CDR3 nucleotides read TGTGCCAGCCACCCTATGACAGGGGGTCCCTACGAGCAGTACTTC.

This clonotype has a handful of counts. V is TRBV12-3 or TRBV12-4 and J is TRBJ2-1; D is possibly TRBD2 (6 bases). CDR3 length: 16 amino acids. Trimming shortened V by 3 bases and J by 9 bases, and 21 bases separated the two germline ends. The CDR3 DNA reads as TGTGCCAGCAGTTTGGGCGGGACGCAAACGAGGGGTGAGCAGTTCTTC. Its translation: CASSLGGTQTRGEQFF.

This clonotype was picked up a small number of times. The J gene is TRBJ1-5, the V gene TRBV28, with D unclear. This CDR3 contains 15 residues. Deletions cut 6 bases from V and 6 bases from J, with 18 bases between. Germline V lookup: CDR1 MDHEN, CDR2 SYDVKM. The CDR3 sequence is CASSSREGGSQPQHF. CDR3 DNA sequence: TGTGCCAGCAGCTCAAGAGAGGGAGGCAGTCAGCCCCAGCATTTT.

This clonotype showed up just a few times. The gene calls are TRBV12-3 or TRBV12-4 and TRBJ2-3; 7 bases fit TRBD2. CDR3 length equals 15 residues. The trim removed 6 bases at V and 0 bases at J, leaving 6 bases unmatched. DNA for the CDR3: TGTGCCAGCAGGACTAGCACCACTAGCACAGATACGCAGTATTTT. It specifies CASRTSTTSTDTQYF.

The V gene is TRBV11-1, the J gene TRBJ2-2; D is undetermined. This CDR3 is built from 18 residues. The V gene's germline CDR1 is SGHAT and CDR2 FQDESV (reference sequence). The V end lost 1 base, the J end lost 0 bases, and 15 bases lay between the germline ends. The CDR3 nucleotides are TGTGCCAGCAGCTTAGGTGTAGTAAAGATCGCGAACACCGGGGAGCTGTTTTTT. Translating gives CASSLGVVKIANTGELFF. The full variable domain, its missing parts supplied by reference TRBV11-1 and TRBJ2-2, is EAEVAQSPRYKITEKSQAVAFWCDPISGHATLYWYRQILGQGPELLVQFQDESVVDDSQLPKDRFSAERLKGVDSTLKIQPAELGDSAMYLCASSLGVVKIANTGELFFGEGSRLTVL.

The J gene is TRBJ2-5, the V gene TRBV10-2, with D tentatively TRBD1 (6 bases). Germline V gene data show CDR1 as WSHSY and CDR2 as SAAADI. Between the trimmed V and J ends, which lost 0 bases and 10 bases, there was a span of 21 bases. This CDR3 contains 16 residues. The CDR3 is CASSESIVGRVRGQYF. The CDR3 coding sequence is TGCGCCAGCAGTGAGTCGATCGTCGGCAGAGTCAGGGGCCAGTACTTC.

This clonotype was observed a handful of times. The gene calls are TRBV28 and TRBJ2-1; D unclear. The germline V gene has CDR1 MDHEN and CDR2 SYDVKM. The CDR3 sequence is 11 residues long. V lost 11 bases, J lost 3 bases, and 8 bases lay in between. CDR3 DNA sequence: TGTGCCGTTACCATCTACAATGAGCAGTTCTTC. This sequence encodes CAVTIYNEQFF.

This clonotype was detected a few times. This sequence joins TRBV7-3 and TRBJ2-3; 7 bases match TRBD2. Looked up from germline, CDR1 is SGHTA and CDR2 is FQGTGA. Trimming at V came to 6 bases and at J to 2 bases, leaving 8 bases not matched to a gene. CDR3 size: 15 residues. DNA of the CDR3: TGTGCCAGCAGTCCTGGCGGGAGAGACACAGATACGCAGTATTTT. Translation: CASSPGGRDTDTQYF.

V usage is TRBV12-3 or TRBV12-4 and J usage is TRBJ2-2; the match to TRBD2 covers 13 bases. The CDR3 length is 16 residues. J lost 5 bases, V lost 7 bases, and 7 bases had no gene match. CDR3 sequence (DNA): TGTGCCAGCACCCCTGGACTAGCGGGGGCAACCGGGGAGCTGTTTTTT. It is translated as CASTPGLAGATGELFF.

This clonotype was observed a few times. This sequence joins TRBV12-3 or TRBV12-4 and TRBJ2-4; D unclear. This CDR3 has 14 residues. Trimming took 3 bases from V and 0 from J, leaving 6 bases between them. The CDR3 is CASSFSPAKNIQYF. CDR3 nucleotide sequence: TGTGCCAGCAGTTTTAGCCCAGCCAAAAACATTCAGTACTTC.

In its sample, this clonotype was seen a few times. In DNA form, the CDR3 reads TGTGCCTCGGGGACGGGGGTGGCCTACGAGCAGTACTTC. Translating gives CASGTGVAYEQYF. The V gene is TRBV10-3, the J gene TRBJ2-7, with D possibly matching TRBD2 (6 bases). Trimming took off 11 bases at V and 2 bases at J, with 16 bases between the two ends. The length of the CDR3 is 13 residues. From germline, CDR1 is ENHRY and CDR2 SYGVKD.

This clonotype was detected once. J is TRBJ2-3 and V is TRBV6-5; 8 nucleotides match TRBD2. CDR3 size: 17 residues. The trim removed 2 bases at V and 0 bases at J, leaving 7 bases unmatched. The germline CDR1 and CDR2 sequences are MNHEY and SVGAGI. The CDR3 loop reads CASSYRTSGSSTDTQYF. The CDR3 bases are TGTGCCAGCAGTTACCGTACTAGCGGTTCTAGCACAGATACGCAGTATTTT.

This clonotype was seen repeatedly, ten times or more. This chain uses TRBV7-8 with TRBJ2-5, with TRBD2 matching over 9 bases. Trimming cost V 5 bases and J 4 bases; bases outside gene matches: 11. The germline CDR1 and CDR2 sequences are SGHVS and FQNEAQ. There are 16 residues in the CDR3. CDR3 sequence reads: CASSTRAAGGGETQYF. The CDR3 nucleotides are TGTGCCAGCAGCACCCGGGCCGCGGGAGGGGGAGAGACCCAGTACTTC.

This clonotype was observed a few times. The CDR3 nucleotides are TGTGCCAGCAGCTTAGAGTACGGCTACAATGAGCAGTTCTTC. Protein product: CASSLEYGYNEQFF. The J gene is TRBJ2-1, the V gene TRBV11-2, with D uncertain. Trimming took 0 bases from V and 3 from J, leaving 6 bases between them. CDR1 and CDR2 (germline): SGHAT, FQNNGV. The CDR3 has 14 amino acids.

This rearrangement joins TRBV20-1 to TRBJ2-7; 10 bases align to TRBD2. The germline V gene encodes CDR1 DFQATT and CDR2 SNEGSKA (reference sequence). Unmatched junction bases numbered 7, after V lost 3 bases and J lost 5 bases. The CDR3 has 14 residues. CDR3 DNA: TGCAGTGCTAGTTTCCTAGCGGGAGTGAACGAGCAGTACTTC. It codes for CSASFLAGVNEQYF.

The V call is TRBV18, the J call TRBJ2-7; TRBD1 agrees at 7 bases. J was trimmed by 6 bases and V by 2 bases; bases with no gene match: 16. Per germline, CDR1 KGHSH and CDR2 LQKENI. This CDR3 is built from 17 residues. CDR3 DNA: TGTGCCAGCTCACCAACCTGGGTGAGGGGGCACTTCCCCGAGCAGTACGTC. Protein product: CASSPTWVRGHFPEQYV.